The 26 T cell receptor beta chains below were found in one sample sequenced in a study of cytomegalovirus exposure and HLA in healthy donors. A multiplex PCR was run with 60 Vbeta primers and 13 Jbeta primers. Assay: immunoSEQ multiplex PCR; the TCRdb copy retains only in-frame clones and omits some. The profile shows over 120,000 clones, more than 8% of them singletons. Material: PBMCs. These receptor sequences come from a man aged 50 to 60 in good health and CMV-seronegative.

This clone was observed a few times. The V and J genes are TRBV19 and TRBJ2-7; D is possibly TRBD1 (5 bases). V dropped 5 bases and J dropped 1 base, with 18 bases sitting between them. The CDR3 loop spans 16 amino acids. The germline gives CDR1 LNHDA, CDR2 SQIVND (reference sequence). CDR3 residues: CASSVAPGRVSYEQYF. CDR3 sequence (DNA): TGTGCCAGTAGTGTGGCCCCGGGCAGGGTGTCCTACGAGCAGTACTTC.

The chain employs TRBV20-1 and TRBJ1-2, with a weak D call TRBD1 (6 bases). The V and J ends lost 6 bases and 5 bases respectively, with 10 bases between them. Germline V lookup: CDR1 DFQATT, CDR2 SNEGSKA (reference sequence). CDR3 size: 11 residues. CDR3 in amino acids: CSAVTGYGYTF. For the CDR3, the DNA is TGCAGTGCCGTGACAGGATATGGCTACACCTTC.

The sample holds a few counts of this clone. This chain links TRBV6-5 with TRBJ2-3, with D unclear. Germline V gives CDR1 MNHEY, CDR2 SVGAGI. Trimming took 0 bases from V and 5 from J, leaving 9 bases between them. The CDR3 contains 14 residues. CDR3 loop: CASSYSSFGDTQYF. The CDR3 coding sequence is TGTGCCAGCAGTTACTCGAGTTTTGGAGATACGCAGTATTTT.

This clone was observed a few times. CDR3 nucleotides: TGTGCCAGCAGCTTAAATTGGGGCGGGGGGGTCTCCTACGAGCAGTACTTC. Protein sequence: CASSLNWGGGVSYEQYF. This chain uses TRBV11-2 with TRBJ2-7; 9 positions match TRBD2. In germline, CDR1 is SGHAT, CDR2 FQNNGV. V shed 2 bases and J 0 bases; nucleotides not matched to a gene: 8. This CDR3 is 17 amino acids long.

The CDR3 reads CASSGSEHNEQFF. In DNA form, the CDR3 reads TGCGCCAGCAGCGGCAGCGAGCACAATGAGCAGTTCTTC. The rearrangement uses TRBV5-1 and TRBJ2-1; D remains unclear. Trimming took off 4 bases at V and 5 bases at J, with 10 bases between the two ends. CDR3 size: 13 residues. Germline CDR1 SGHRS, CDR2 YFSETQ.

This clone has only a few counts. This sequence joins TRBV6-1 and TRBJ2-3; 9 bases align to TRBD2. Germline values: CDR1 MNHNS, CDR2 SASEGT. V shed 1 base, J shed 0 bases, and the junction held 8 bases outside the gene matches. The CDR3 has 18 amino acids. CDR3 nucleotide sequence: TGTGCCAGCAGTGAAGGGAGCGGGGGGCCCCTTAGCACAGATACGCAGTATTTT. Its translation is CASSEGSGGPLSTDTQYF.

The chain couples TRBV6-6 to TRBJ1-1; no firm D call. The germline V gene encodes CDR1 MNHNY and CDR2 SVGAGI (reference sequence). The CDR3 is 14 residues long. V gave up 6 bases and J gave up 1 base, with 12 bases separating them. The CDR3 loop reads CASRLVQSNTEAFF. The DNA of the CDR3 is TGTGCCAGCAGGCTAGTTCAGTCGAACACTGAAGCTTTCTTT.

This chain connects TRBV29-1 to TRBJ2-3; tentative D call: TRBD2 (6 bases). The CDR3 contains 13 residues. The V end lost 3 bases, the J end lost 4 bases, and 11 bases lay between the germline ends. CDR1 is SQVTM and CDR2 is ANQGSEA in the germline V gene. The CDR3 nucleotides read TGCAGCGTTGAGGAGGGAGGCGCAGATACGCAGTATTTT. Its translation is CSVEEGGADTQYF.

This clone was seen a few times. The J gene is TRBJ2-7, the V gene TRBV6-1; TRBD1 agrees at 9 bases. The J segment lost 3 bases and the V segment lost 2 bases, leaving 5 bases of the junction unmatched. The CDR3 runs to 15 residues. Germline V lookup: CDR1 MNHNS, CDR2 SASEGT. CDR3 DNA sequence: TGTGCCAGCAGTGAATTGACAGGGGGTAACTACGAGCAGTACTTC. Translated, it gives CASSELTGGNYEQYF.

V is TRBV2 and J is TRBJ2-7, with a tentative D call TRBD1 (6 bases). This CDR3 is built from 14 residues. Per the germline V gene, CDR1 is SNHLY and CDR2 is FYNNEI. Trimming stripped 6 bases from V and 4 bases from J, with 16 bases between. The DNA of the CDR3 is TGTGCCAGCAGCTTACGACAGGTAGCGTACGAGCAGTACTTC. It specifies CASSLRQVAYEQYF.

This clone has more than one count but fewer than ten. This chain uses TRBV5-4 with TRBJ1-2, with D tentatively TRBD1 (6 bases). Per the germline V gene, CDR1 is SGHNT and CDR2 is YYREEE (reference sequence). V lost 2 bases and J lost 4, with 12 bases in between. The CDR3 contains 14 residues. DNA of the CDR3: TGTGCCAGCAGCTTCCGCGGGGGCCCCTATGGCTACACCTTC. Its protein is CASSFRGGPYGYTF. The variable domain in full, completed from reference TRBV5-4 and TRBJ1-2, reads ETGVTQSPTHLIKTRGQQVTLRCSSQSGHNTVSWYQQALGQGPQFIFQYYREEENGRGNFPPRFSGLQFPNYSSELNVNALELDDSALYLCASSFRGGPYGYTFGSGTRLTVV.

This clone came up a few times. The chain employs TRBV7-3 and TRBJ1-3; D unclear. The CDR3 sequence is 18 residues long. With 0 bases removed from V and 0 bases from J, the gap between germline ends came to 15 bases. CDR1 is SGHTA and CDR2 is FQGTGA in the germline V gene. The DNA for the CDR3 is TGTGCCAGCAGCTTAACCACATCCGGGATCTTCTCTGGAAACACCATATATTTT. Translating it yields CASSLTTSGIFSGNTIYF.

This clone has just a few counts. V and J are TRBV12-5 and TRBJ2-3, with D perhaps TRBD1 (5 bases). Germline CDR1 and CDR2: LGHNT and FRNRAP. Trimming pared 0 bases from V and 4 bases from J, leaving 5 bases between. This CDR3 comprises 13 residues. CDR3 loop: CASGLVGADTQYF. The DNA of the CDR3 is TGTGCTAGTGGTTTGGTAGGGGCAGATACGCAGTATTTT.

This chain links TRBV6-4 with TRBJ2-1, with D perhaps TRBD1 (5 bases). Germline loops: CDR1 MRHNA, CDR2 SNTAGT. The ends were cut back, 4 bases at V and 8 bases at J, with 18 bases in the middle. This CDR3 has 15 amino acids. The CDR3 region is CASSVFGLGVDEQFF. DNA of the CDR3: TGTGCCAGCAGTGTTTTTGGGTTAGGGGTCGATGAGCAGTTCTTC.

The chain links TRBV4-1 to TRBJ1-2; TRBD1 is a possible D gene (5 bases). The CDR3 is 16 residues long. Trimming took 5 bases from V and 4 from J, leaving 20 bases between them. In germline, CDR1 is MGHRA, CDR2 YSYEKL. The CDR3 reads CASSRTTPRDGYGYTF. As DNA, the CDR3 is TGCGCCAGCAGCAGAACGACCCCCAGGGATGGCTATGGCTACACCTTC.

The chain has TRBV5-4 and TRBJ1-2; 7 nucleotides line up with TRBD1. CDR3 size: 12 residues. V dropped 4 bases and J dropped 4; count of bases not matched to a gene: 1. Germline V CDR1 and CDR2: SGHNT, YYREEE (reference sequence). The CDR3 spells CASSTGVYGYTF. CDR3 DNA: TGTGCCAGCAGCACAGGGGTCTATGGCTACACCTTC.

This clone was seen a handful of times. V usage is TRBV6-4 and J usage is TRBJ2-5; 15 bases map to TRBD2. The ends lost 5 bases at V and 2 bases at J; junction bases unmatched: 9. Germline-derived CDR1 and CDR2 are MRHNA and SNTAGT. CDR3 length: 18 amino acids. DNA for the CDR3: TGTGCCAGCAGTCCCTTCGGACTAGCGGGGGGGTGGCAAGAGACCCAGTACTTC. It is translated as CASSPFGLAGGWQETQYF.

The chain carries TRBV29-1 and TRBJ2-2; TRBD1 might be the D (6 bases). V was pared by 7 bases and J by 5 bases, with 17 bases between. The CDR3 sequence is 14 residues long. CDR1 is SQVTM, CDR2 ANQGSEA, per germline. CDR3 bases: TGCAGCGGTCAAACGGGACAAATAACCGGGGAGCTGTTTTTT. It is translated as CSGQTGQITGELFF.

J is TRBJ2-1 and V is TRBV5-1; no firm D call. CDR3 size: 16 residues. Trimming removed 0 bases at V and 0 bases at J, with 10 bases between. Germline lookup yields CDR1 SGHRS and CDR2 YFSETQ. The CDR3 sequence: CASSLAARSSYNEQFF. CDR3 sequence (DNA): TGCGCCAGCAGCTTGGCGGCGCGGAGCTCCTACAATGAGCAGTTCTTC.

The chain uses TRBV5-5 and TRBJ1-5; D call uncertain. CDR1 is SGHKS, CDR2 YYEKEE, per germline (reference sequence). This CDR3 contains 15 residues. The V end was cut by 0 bases, the J end by 3 bases, with 10 bases between. This chain's CDR3 is CASSLVSEDNQPQHF. The CDR3 coding sequence is TGTGCCAGCAGCTTGGTATCGGAGGACAATCAGCCCCAGCATTTT.

This clone was counted only a few times. This chain connects TRBV2 to TRBJ2-2; the D gene is possibly TRBD1 (5 bases). The V gene lost 5 bases and the J gene lost 4 bases, with 14 bases spanning the gap. CDR3 length: 15 residues. Germline V gene data show CDR1 as SNHLY and CDR2 as FYNNEI. The CDR3 DNA is TGTGCCAGCAGTAACTACCAGGGTACCACCGGGGAGCTGTTTTTT. Residues: CASSNYQGTTGELFF. Drawing the rest from reference TRBV2 and TRBJ2-2, the complete variable domain is EPEVTQTPSHQVTQMGQEVILRCVPISNHLYFYWYRQILGQKVEFLVSFYNNEISEKSEIFDDQFSVERPDGSNFTLKIRSTKLEDSAMYFCASSNYQGTTGELFFGEGSRLTVL.

This clone was detected only a few times. The J gene is TRBJ1-1, the V gene TRBV5-1, with 7 bases aligning to TRBD1. There are 13 residues in the CDR3. The germline V gene has CDR1 SGHRS and CDR2 YFSETQ. The J segment lost 3 bases and the V segment lost 2 bases, leaving 1 base of the junction unmatched. CDR3: CASSFRGHTEAFF. CDR3 nucleotides: TGCGCCAGCAGCTTTAGGGGGCACACTGAAGCTTTCTTT.

A few counts support this clone. The gene calls are TRBV7-9 and TRBJ1-5, with 9 bases aligning to TRBD1. V lost 1 base to trimming and J lost 7 bases; unmatched junction nucleotides: 2. Per the germline V gene, CDR1 is SEHNR and CDR2 is FQNEAQ (reference sequence). The CDR3 runs to 14 residues. CDR3 loop: CASSLEGQGQPQHF. The CDR3 nucleotides read TGTGCCAGCAGCTTAGAGGGACAGGGACAGCCCCAGCATTTT.

The chain carries TRBV19 and TRBJ1-1, with D perhaps TRBD1 (5 bases). Germline CDR1 is LNHDA and CDR2 is SQIVND (reference sequence). The CDR3 covers 15 residues. Trimming pared 6 bases from V and 0 bases from J, leaving 14 bases between. CDR3 DNA: TGTGCCAGTAGCTACGGGGGGTTAATGAACACTGAAGCTTTCTTT. It is translated as CASSYGGLMNTEAFF.

This clone was recorded a few times. The CDR3, as DNA: TGTGCCAGCAGCTTAGCCCTGGCTGGACACGATGGCTACACCTTC. As protein: CASSLALAGHDGYTF. This chain uses TRBV7-9 with TRBJ1-2; D might be TRBD1 (5 bases). Trimming removed 0 bases at V and 6 bases at J, with 14 bases between. Germline V gene lookup returns CDR1 SEHNR and CDR2 FQNEAQ (reference sequence). The CDR3 has 15 amino acids. Combining the CDR3 with reference TRBV7-9 and TRBJ1-2 gives the whole variable domain DTGVSQNPRHKITKRGQNVTFRCDPISEHNRLYWYRQTLGQGPEFLTYFQNEAQLEKSRLLSDRFSAERPKGSFSTLEIQRTEQGDSAMYLCASSLALAGHDGYTFGSGTRLTVV.

This clone occurred a few times. This chain joins TRBV5-1 and TRBJ1-4; tentative D call: TRBD1 (6 bases). The CDR3 is made up of 17 amino acids. CDR1 SGHRS and CDR2 YFSETQ come from the germline V gene. V dropped 1 base and J dropped 1 base, with 14 bases sitting between them. DNA of the CDR3: TGCGCCAGCAGCTTGAACGGGCAGGGGCAAACTAATGAAAAACTGTTTTTT. This sequence encodes CASSLNGQGQTNEKLFF.